Below are 6 T cell receptor beta chains sequenced from a single sample in a study of cytomegalovirus exposure and HLA in healthy donors. Primers included in the PCR were 60 Vbeta and 13 Jbeta primers. Clones were sequenced by immunoSEQ multiplex PCR, and TCRdb holds only the in-frame ones, with some missing. This repertoire includes tens of thousands of clones. Sequenced material: PBMCs. The receptor set was obtained from a female donor in good health and CMV-seropositive.

The chain couples TRBV6-5 to TRBJ2-3, with TRBD2 identical over 11 bases. V was pared by 5 bases and J by 4 bases, with 2 bases of the junction left unmatched. The CDR3 spans 14 residues. CDR1 and CDR2 from the germline V gene are MNHEY and SVGAGI. The CDR3 DNA follows: TGTGCCAGCAGTGAACTAGCGGGGGCAGATACGCAGTATTTT. This codes for CASSELAGADTQYF.

The chain joins TRBV9 to TRBJ2-7; 9 positions match TRBD2. Trimming took 0 bases from V and 3 from J; bases not matched to a gene: 4. Germline V lookup: CDR1 SGDLS, CDR2 YYNGEE. The CDR3 covers 15 residues. CDR3 loop: CASSVAGTSLYEQYF. The CDR3 DNA follows: TGTGCCAGCAGCGTAGCCGGGACTAGCCTCTACGAGCAGTACTTC.

V is TRBV7-2 and J is TRBJ2-5; D perhaps matches TRBD2 (6 bases). In germline, CDR1 is SGHTA, CDR2 FQGNSA. The CDR3 length is 14 residues. With 0 bases removed from V and 2 bases from J, the gap between germline ends came to 7 bases. CDR3 DNA sequence: TGTGCCAGCAGCTTAGCGGGGAGGCAAGAGACCCAGTACTTC. This translates into CASSLAGRQETQYF.

This chain joins TRBV18 and TRBJ2-3, with TRBD2 matching over 7 bases. Trimming took 3 bases from V and 2 from J; bases not matched to a gene: 8. Germline CDR1 KGHSH, CDR2 LQKENI. This CDR3 comprises 16 residues. Written as DNA, the CDR3 is TGTGCCAGCTCACCCAGGGCGGGAGACCCCACAGATACGCAGTATTTT. Protein: CASSPRAGDPTDTQYF. Combining the CDR3 with reference TRBV18 and TRBJ2-3 gives the whole variable domain NAGVMQNPRHLVRRRGQEARLRCSPMKGHSHVYWYRQLPEEGLKFMVYLQKENIIDESGMPKERFSAEFPKEGPSILRIQQVVRGDSAAYFCASSPRAGDPTDTQYFGPGTRLTVL.

V is TRBV6-1 and J is TRBJ2-2; D remains ambiguous. The V end lost 1 base, the J end lost 0 bases, and 15 bases lay between the germline ends. The CDR3 runs to 18 residues. Germline values: CDR1 MNHNS, CDR2 SASEGT. The CDR3 DNA reads as TGTGCCAGCAGTGAAGTTAACAGACCTTTAGCGAACACCGGGGAGCTGTTTTTT. This encodes CASSEVNRPLANTGELFF.

This chain uses TRBV4-3 with TRBJ2-3; D might be TRBD2 (7 bases). Trimming took 0 bases from V and 1 from J, leaving 14 bases between them. The CDR3 totals 17 residues. CDR1 LGHNA and CDR2 YSLEER come from the germline V gene. DNA of the CDR3: TGCGCCAGCAGCCAAGATCTGGGAGGGGGGGGCACAGATACGCAGTATTTT. Translated, it gives CASSQDLGGGGTDTQYF.